This T cell receptor beta chain was captured in a study of shared clonotypes between healthy human individuals. Findings of the study overall: Sequencing depth was predicted to influence how clonotypes are shared among donors.

With respect to this clone: What it recognizes is unknown.

Positively selected for CCR7, the CD45RO-negative cells used as naive CD8 cells excluded terminally differentiated effector memory CD45RA+ cells. Recent vaccinations or acute infections were absent in the healthy HIV-negative adult donors. Genomic DNA of every subset was divided equally among multiple immunoSEQ plates. Authors' analysis steps: Junction-only immunoSEQ data arrived without quality scores, meaning filtering differed. TCRdb keeps only in-frame clones here, not all; method: immunoSEQ multiplex PCR. V, J and clone size were drawn from that table, and D and trimming were deduced from the DNA. The table shows over 750,000 clones, with roughly 96% occurring only once. This TCR derives from a young man in good health. The sequenced sample consisted of naive CD8+ T cells sorted from blood.

This chain's CDR3 is CASSQDLAGGGSTYNEQFF. For the CDR3, the DNA is TGTGCCAGCAGCCAAGATTTAGCGGGAGGGGGATCCACCTACAATGAGCAGTTCTTC. The V gene is TRBV4-2, the J gene TRBJ2-1, with 11 bases matching TRBD2. Germline values: CDR1 LGHNA, CDR2 YNFKEQ. The CDR3 covers 19 residues. Trimming cost V 0 bases and J 2 bases; bases outside gene matches: 9.